This T cell receptor (beta chain) was identified in a study of blood T cell repertoires in COVID-19. In the study overall: Donors in the United States, Italy and Spain gave samples during acute or convalescent COVID-19. From T cells, B-cell-depleted T cells, or PBMCs came the material, which was cDNA or gDNA.

As handled by the study authors: Amplification of reference gene primers provided the estimated nucleated cell counts. Generated by immunoSEQ multiplex PCR, the TCRdb table keeps only in-frame clones and is missing some. V and J calls and clone size are given by that table; D and trimming were obtained from the DNA. In the table there are under 300,000 clones, about nine tenths of which are singletons. Trimming cost V 3 bases and J 4 bases, with 9 bases left between them. The CDR3 is 13 residues long. CDR1 and CDR2 from the germline V gene are SGHAT and FQNNGV. V is TRBV11-2 and J is TRBJ2-5; D is perhaps TRBD1 (6 bases). Sequencing input: peripheral blood. The receptor's source is a woman aged 40 to 55 who had recovered from COVID-19. The CDR3, as DNA: TGTGCCAGCAGCTTTGGGGGCCTAGAGACCCAGTACTTC. It is translated as CASSFGGLETQYF.